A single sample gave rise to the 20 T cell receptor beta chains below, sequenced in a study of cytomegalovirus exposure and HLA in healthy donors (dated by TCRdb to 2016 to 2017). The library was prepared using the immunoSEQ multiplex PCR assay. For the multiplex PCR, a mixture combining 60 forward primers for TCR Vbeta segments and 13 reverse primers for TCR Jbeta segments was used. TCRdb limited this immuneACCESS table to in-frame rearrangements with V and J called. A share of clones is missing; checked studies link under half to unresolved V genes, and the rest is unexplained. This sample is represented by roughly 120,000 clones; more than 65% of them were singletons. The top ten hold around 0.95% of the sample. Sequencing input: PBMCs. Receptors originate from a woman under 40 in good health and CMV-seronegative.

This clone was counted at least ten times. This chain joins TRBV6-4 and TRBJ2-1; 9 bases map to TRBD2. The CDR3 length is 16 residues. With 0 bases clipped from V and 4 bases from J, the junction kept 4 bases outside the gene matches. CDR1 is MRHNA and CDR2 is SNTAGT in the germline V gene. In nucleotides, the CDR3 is TGTGCCAGCAGTGACTCGGCTAGCGGGGATTACAATGAGCAGTTCTTC. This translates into CASSDSASGDYNEQFF.

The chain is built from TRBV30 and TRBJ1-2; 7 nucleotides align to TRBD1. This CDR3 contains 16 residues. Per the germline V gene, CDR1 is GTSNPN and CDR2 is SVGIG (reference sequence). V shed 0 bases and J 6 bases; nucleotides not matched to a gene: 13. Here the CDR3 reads CAWSVLPGQVQDGYTF. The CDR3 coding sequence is TGTGCCTGGAGTGTACTTCCTGGACAGGTTCAAGATGGCTACACCTTC.

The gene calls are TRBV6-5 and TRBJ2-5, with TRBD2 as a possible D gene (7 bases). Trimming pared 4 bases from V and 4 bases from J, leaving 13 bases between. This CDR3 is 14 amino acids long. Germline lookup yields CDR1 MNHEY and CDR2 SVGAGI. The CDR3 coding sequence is TGTGCCAGCAGTTTTTGGGGGGGCGGAGAGACCCAGTACTTC. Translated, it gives CASSFWGGGETQYF.

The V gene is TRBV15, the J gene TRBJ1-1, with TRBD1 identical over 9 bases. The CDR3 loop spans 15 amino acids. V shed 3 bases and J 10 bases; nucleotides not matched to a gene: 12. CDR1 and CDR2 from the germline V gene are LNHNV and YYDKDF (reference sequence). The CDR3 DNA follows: TGTGCCACCAGCAGCGGACAGGGGAGCTACCGGGGAGCTTTCTTT. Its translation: CATSSGQGSYRGAFF. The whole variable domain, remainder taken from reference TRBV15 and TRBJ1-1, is DAMVIQNPRYQVTQFGKPVTLSCSQTLNHNVMYWYQQKSSQAPKLLFHYYDKDFNNEADTPDNFQSRRPNTSFCFLDIRSPGLGDTAMYLCATSSGQGSYRGAFFGQGTRLTVV.

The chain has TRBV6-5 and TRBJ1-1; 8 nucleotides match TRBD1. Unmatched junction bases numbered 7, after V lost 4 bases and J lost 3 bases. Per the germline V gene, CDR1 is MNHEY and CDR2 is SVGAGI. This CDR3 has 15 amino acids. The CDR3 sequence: CASSLTGEADTEAFF. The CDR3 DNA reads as TGTGCCAGCAGTTTGACAGGGGAGGCGGACACTGAAGCTTTCTTT.

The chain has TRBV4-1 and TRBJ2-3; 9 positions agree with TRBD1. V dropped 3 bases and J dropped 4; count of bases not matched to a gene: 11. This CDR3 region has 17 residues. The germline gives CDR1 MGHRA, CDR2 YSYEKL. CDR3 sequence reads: CASSQASGTGIADTQYF. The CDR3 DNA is TGCGCCAGCAGCCAGGCCTCCGGGACAGGGATCGCAGATACGCAGTATTTT.

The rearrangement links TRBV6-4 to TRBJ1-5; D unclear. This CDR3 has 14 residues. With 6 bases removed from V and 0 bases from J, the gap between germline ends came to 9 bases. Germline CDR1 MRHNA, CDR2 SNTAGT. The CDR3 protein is CASSQDFSNQPQHF. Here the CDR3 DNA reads TGTGCCAGCAGCCAGGACTTTAGCAATCAGCCCCAGCATTTT.

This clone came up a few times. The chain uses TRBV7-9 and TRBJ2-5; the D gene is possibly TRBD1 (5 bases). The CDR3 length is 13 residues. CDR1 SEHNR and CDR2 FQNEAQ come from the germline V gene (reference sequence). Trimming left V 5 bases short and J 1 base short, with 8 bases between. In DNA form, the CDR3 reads TGTGCCAGCAGCCCAGACAGCCAAGAGACCCAGTACTTC. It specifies CASSPDSQETQYF. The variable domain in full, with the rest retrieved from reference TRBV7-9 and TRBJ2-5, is DTGVSQNPRHKITKRGQNVTFRCDPISEHNRLYWYRQTLGQGPEFLTYFQNEAQLEKSRLLSDRFSAERPKGSFSTLEIQRTEQGDSAMYLCASSPDSQETQYFGPGTRLLVL.

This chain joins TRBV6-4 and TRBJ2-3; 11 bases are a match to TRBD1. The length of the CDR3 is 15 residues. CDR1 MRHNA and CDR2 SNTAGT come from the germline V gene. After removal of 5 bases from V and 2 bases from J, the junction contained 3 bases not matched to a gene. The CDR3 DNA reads TGTGCCAGCAGTCGGGACAGGGGGGACACAGATACGCAGTATTTT. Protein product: CASSRDRGDTDTQYF.

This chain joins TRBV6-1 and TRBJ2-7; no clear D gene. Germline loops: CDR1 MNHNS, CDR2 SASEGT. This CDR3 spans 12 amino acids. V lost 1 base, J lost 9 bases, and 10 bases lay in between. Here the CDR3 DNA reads TGTGCCAGCAGTGAAGATACCCTAGGGCAGTACTTC. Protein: CASSEDTLGQYF.

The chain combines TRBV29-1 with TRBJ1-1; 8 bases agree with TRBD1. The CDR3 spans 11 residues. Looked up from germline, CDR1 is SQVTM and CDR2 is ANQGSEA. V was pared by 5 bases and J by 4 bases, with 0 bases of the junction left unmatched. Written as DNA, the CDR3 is TGCAGCGTTCAGGGGGCCACTGAAGCTTTCTTT. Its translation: CSVQGATEAFF.

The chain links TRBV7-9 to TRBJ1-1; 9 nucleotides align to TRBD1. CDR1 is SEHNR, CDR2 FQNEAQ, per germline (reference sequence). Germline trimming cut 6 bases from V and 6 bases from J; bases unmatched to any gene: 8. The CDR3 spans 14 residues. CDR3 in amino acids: CASSPGQGNSEAFF. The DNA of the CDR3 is TGTGCCAGCAGTCCCGGACAGGGGAATTCTGAAGCTTTCTTT.

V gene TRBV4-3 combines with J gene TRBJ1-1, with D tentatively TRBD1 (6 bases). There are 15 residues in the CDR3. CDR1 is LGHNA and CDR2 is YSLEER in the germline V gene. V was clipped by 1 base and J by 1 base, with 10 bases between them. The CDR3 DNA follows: TGCGCCAGCAGCCAAGTCGAACAGGGGAACACTGAAGCTTTCTTT. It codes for CASSQVEQGNTEAFF.

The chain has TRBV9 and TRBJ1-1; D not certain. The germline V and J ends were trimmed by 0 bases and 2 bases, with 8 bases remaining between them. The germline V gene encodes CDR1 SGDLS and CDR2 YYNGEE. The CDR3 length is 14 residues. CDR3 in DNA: TGTGCCAGCAGCGTAGAGTATGGCAACACTGAAGCTTTCTTT. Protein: CASSVEYGNTEAFF.

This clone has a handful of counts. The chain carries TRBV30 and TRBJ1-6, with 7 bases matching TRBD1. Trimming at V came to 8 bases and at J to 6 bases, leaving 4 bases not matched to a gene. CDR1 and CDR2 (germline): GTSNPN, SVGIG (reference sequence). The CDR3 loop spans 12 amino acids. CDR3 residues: CARGPANSPLHF. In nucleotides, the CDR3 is TGTGCCAGGGGGCCAGCTAATTCACCCCTCCACTTT.

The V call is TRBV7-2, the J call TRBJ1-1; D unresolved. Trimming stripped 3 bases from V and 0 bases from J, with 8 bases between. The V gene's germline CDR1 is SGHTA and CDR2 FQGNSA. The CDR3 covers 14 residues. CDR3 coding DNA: TGTGCCAGCAGCTTGACAACCTTGAACACTGAAGCTTTCTTT. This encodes CASSLTTLNTEAFF. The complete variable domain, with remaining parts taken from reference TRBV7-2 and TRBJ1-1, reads GAGVSQSPSNKVTEKGKDVELRCDPISGHTALYWYRQSLGQGLEFLIYFQGNSAPDKSGLPSDRFSAERTGGSVSTLTIQRTQQEDSAVYLCASSLTTLNTEAFFGQGTRLTVV.

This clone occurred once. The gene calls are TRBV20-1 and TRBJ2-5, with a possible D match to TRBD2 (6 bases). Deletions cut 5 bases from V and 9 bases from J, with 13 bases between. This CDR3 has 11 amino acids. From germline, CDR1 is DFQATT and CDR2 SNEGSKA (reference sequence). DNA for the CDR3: TGCAGTGCTTCGTCGGCGGGGCCCCAGTACTTC. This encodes CSASSAGPQYF.

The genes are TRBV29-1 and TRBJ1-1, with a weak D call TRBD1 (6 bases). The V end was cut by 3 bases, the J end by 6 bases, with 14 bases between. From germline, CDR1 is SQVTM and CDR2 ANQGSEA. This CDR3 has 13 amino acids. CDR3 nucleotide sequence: TGCAGCGTTGACCAGGGGATGGGGCCTGAAGCTTTCTTT. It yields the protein CSVDQGMGPEAFF.

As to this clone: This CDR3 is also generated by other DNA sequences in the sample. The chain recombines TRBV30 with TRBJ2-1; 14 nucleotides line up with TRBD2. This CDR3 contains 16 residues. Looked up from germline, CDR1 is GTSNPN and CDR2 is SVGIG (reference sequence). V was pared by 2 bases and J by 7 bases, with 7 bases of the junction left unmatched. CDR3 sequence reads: CAWSRGLAGVRNEQFF. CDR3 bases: TGTGCCTGGAGTCGGGGACTAGCGGGAGTTCGGAATGAGCAGTTCTTC.

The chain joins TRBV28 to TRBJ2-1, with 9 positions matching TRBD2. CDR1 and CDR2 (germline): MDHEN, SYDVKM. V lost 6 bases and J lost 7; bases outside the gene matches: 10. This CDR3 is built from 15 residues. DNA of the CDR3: TGTGCCAGCAGCTCAGCGGGAGGTAACTCAAATGAGCAGTTCTTC. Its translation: CASSSAGGNSNEQFF.